These 15 T cell receptor beta chains were sequenced from one sample in a study of graft-versus-host responses after intestinal transplantation. No antigen has been identified for these receptors. Generated by immunoSEQ multiplex PCR, the TCRdb table keeps only in-frame clones and is missing some. The data hold approximately 110,000 clones, with 93% observed a single time. Source: unstimulated CD8+ T cells sorted from spleen or lymph node cells, taken before transplant. These receptors were obtained from a human donor who was the organ donor for an intestinal transplant.

V usage is TRBV4-1 and J usage is TRBJ2-7; D tentatively fits TRBD1 or TRBD2 (5 bases each). Germline assignment: CDR1 MGHRA and CDR2 YSYEKL. Trimming stripped 0 bases from V and 2 bases from J, with 14 bases between. This CDR3 has 16 amino acids. CDR3 sequence (DNA): TGCGCCAGCAGCCAAGATTACGAACAGGAGGCCTACGAGCAGTACTTC. Its protein is CASSQDYEQEAYEQYF.

The chain is built from TRBV2 and TRBJ2-1, with 7 nucleotides matching TRBD1. The CDR3 is 13 amino acids. Losses at the gene ends were 6 bases for V and 3 bases for J; bases not matched to a gene: 2. Germline CDR1 and CDR2: SNHLY and FYNNEI. The CDR3 loop is CASRGDSYNEQFF. In DNA, the CDR3 is TGTGCCAGCAGGGGGGACAGCTACAATGAGCAGTTCTTC.

The chain carries TRBV27 and TRBJ2-2, with 7 bases aligning to TRBD2. CDR1 is MNHEY and CDR2 is SMNVEV in the germline V gene (reference sequence). There are 16 residues in the CDR3. The V gene end was trimmed by 6 bases and the J gene end by 5 bases; junction bases not matched to a gene: 12. CDR3 DNA sequence: TGTGCCAGCAGCCGAGCTGGCGGGAGAGGAACCGGGGAGCTGTTTTTT. It yields the protein CASSRAGGRGTGELFF.

V and J are TRBV25-1 and TRBJ1-1; TRBD1 matches 8 bases. There are 14 residues in the CDR3. CDR1 is MGHDK and CDR2 is SYGVNS in the germline V gene. V trimming: 7 bases; J trimming: 3 bases; junction bases outside the gene matches: 7. In DNA, the CDR3 is TGTGCCAGCAACATACCGGGACAGGACACTGAAGCTTTCTTT. It is translated as CASNIPGQDTEAFF.

This chain uses TRBV19 with TRBJ2-7, with D possibly being TRBD2 (5 bases). CDR1 and CDR2 from the germline V gene are LNHDA and SQIVND (reference sequence). The CDR3 length is 15 residues. Trimming removed 0 bases from V and 3 bases from J, with 12 bases in between. The CDR3 region has the DNA TGTGCCAGTAGTATAGATACTAGTTTACTCTACGAGCAGTACTTC. This translates into CASSIDTSLLYEQYF.

This clone was seen only once. V and J are TRBV7-6 and TRBJ2-3; 8 bases agree with TRBD2. Germline V CDR1 and CDR2: SGHVS, FNYEAQ. V shed 4 bases and J 4 bases; nucleotides not matched to a gene: 19. The CDR3 covers 19 residues. CDR3 DNA sequence: TGTGCCAGCAGCTCAATAGTCCCTGGGGAGAGCGGGAGAGCAGATACGCAGTATTTT. It codes for CASSSIVPGESGRADTQYF.

The rearrangement links TRBV9 to TRBJ2-2; tentatively, D is TRBD1 (5 bases). V lost 2 bases to trimming and J lost 2 bases, with 16 bases between them. This CDR3 has 17 residues. Looked up from germline, CDR1 is SGDLS and CDR2 is YYNGEE. CDR3 DNA: TGTGCCAGCAGCGTCTCAGCAGGGTCTTTAAACACCGGGGAGCTGTTTTTT. The encoded protein is CASSVSAGSLNTGELFF.

The chain uses TRBV28 and TRBJ2-2; 9 bases fit TRBD2. Looked up from germline, CDR1 is MDHEN and CDR2 is SYDVKM. V lost 3 bases to trimming and J lost 5 bases; unmatched junction nucleotides: 4. The CDR3 has 15 amino acids. The CDR3 nucleotides read TGTGCCAGCAGTTTGAGGGGACTAGCAACCGGGGAGCTGTTTTTT. This gives the protein CASSLRGLATGELFF.

The chain carries TRBV28 and TRBJ2-7; 9 nucleotides agree with TRBD1. CDR1 and CDR2 from the germline V gene are MDHEN and SYDVKM. V gave up 6 bases and J gave up 7 bases; unmatched junction bases: 13. The length of the CDR3 is 15 residues. Written as DNA, the CDR3 is TGTGCCAGCAGACCTTGGGACAGGGCTTTGGATGAGCAGTACTTC. This sequence encodes CASRPWDRALDEQYF.

CDR3 sequence: CASSLGDINEQFF. In DNA, the CDR3 is TGTGCCAGCAGCTTAGGGGACATTAATGAGCAGTTCTTC. The V and J genes are TRBV11-1 and TRBJ2-1; perhaps TRBD1 as D (6 bases). The CDR3 is 13 residues long. Trimming stripped 1 base from V and 7 bases from J, with 8 bases between. The germline CDR1 and CDR2 sequences are SGHAT and FQDESV (reference sequence).

The gene calls are TRBV2 and TRBJ2-1, with D uncertain. CDR3 length equals 15 residues. V lost 4 bases to trimming and J lost 0 bases, with 10 bases between them. Looked up from germline, CDR1 is SNHLY and CDR2 is FYNNEI. Here the CDR3 reads CASSVGASSYNEQFF. CDR3 DNA: TGTGCCAGCAGTGTCGGCGCCAGCTCCTACAATGAGCAGTTCTTC. Based on the CDR3 plus reference TRBV2 and TRBJ2-1, the full variable domain is EPEVTQTPSHQVTQMGQEVILRCVPISNHLYFYWYRQILGQKVEFLVSFYNNEISEKSEIFDDQFSVERPDGSNFTLKIRSTKLEDSAMYFCASSVGASSYNEQFFGPGTRLTVL.

The V gene is TRBV27, the J gene TRBJ2-7; D not resolved. The germline V gene encodes CDR1 MNHEY and CDR2 SMNVEV (reference sequence). Trimming removed 4 bases from V and 7 bases from J, with 14 bases in between. The CDR3 is 13 residues long. CDR3: CASSSGPLGEQYF. CDR3 in DNA: TGTGCCAGCAGTTCGGGTCCCTTGGGGGAGCAGTACTTC.

The J gene is TRBJ2-1, the V gene TRBV27; 8 bases align to TRBD2. CDR3 length: 16 residues. V lost 5 bases to trimming and J lost 0 bases; unmatched junction nucleotides: 6. Germline CDR1 MNHEY, CDR2 SMNVEV (reference sequence). In nucleotides, the CDR3 is TGTGCCAGCAGTCCTGACAGCGGGAGCTCCTACAATGAGCAGTTCTTC. Residues: CASSPDSGSSYNEQFF.

This chain joins TRBV7-8 and TRBJ2-1; D might be TRBD1 (5 bases). The CDR3 runs 14 residues. The germline V and J ends were trimmed by 4 bases and 9 bases, with 16 bases remaining between them. Germline loops: CDR1 SGHVS, CDR2 FQNEAQ. The CDR3 sequence is CASSWGSAQIEQFF. CDR3 bases: TGTGCCAGCAGCTGGGGCAGCGCCCAAATTGAGCAGTTCTTC.

The DNA of the CDR3 is TGTGCCAGCAGGAAAGAAGCTTTCTTT. This sequence encodes CASRKEAFF. The chain joins TRBV27 to TRBJ1-1; D is unresolved. Germline V gene sequence: CDR1 MNHEY, CDR2 SMNVEV (reference sequence). V was pared by 6 bases and J by 8 bases, with 4 bases between. This CDR3 comprises 9 residues.